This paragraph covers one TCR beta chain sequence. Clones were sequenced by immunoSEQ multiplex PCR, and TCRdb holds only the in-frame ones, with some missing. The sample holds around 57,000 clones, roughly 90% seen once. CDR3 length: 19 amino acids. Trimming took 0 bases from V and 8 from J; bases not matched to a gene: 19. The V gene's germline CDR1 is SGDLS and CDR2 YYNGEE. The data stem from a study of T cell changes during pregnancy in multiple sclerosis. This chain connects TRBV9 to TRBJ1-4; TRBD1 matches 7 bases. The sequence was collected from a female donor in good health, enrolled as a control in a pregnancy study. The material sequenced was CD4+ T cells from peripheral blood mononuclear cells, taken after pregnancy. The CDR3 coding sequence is TGTGCCAGCAGCGTAGGTGTGGGCGGGACAGCTTTTTTGCAAGAAAAACTGTTTTTT. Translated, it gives CASSVGVGGTAFLQEKLFF.